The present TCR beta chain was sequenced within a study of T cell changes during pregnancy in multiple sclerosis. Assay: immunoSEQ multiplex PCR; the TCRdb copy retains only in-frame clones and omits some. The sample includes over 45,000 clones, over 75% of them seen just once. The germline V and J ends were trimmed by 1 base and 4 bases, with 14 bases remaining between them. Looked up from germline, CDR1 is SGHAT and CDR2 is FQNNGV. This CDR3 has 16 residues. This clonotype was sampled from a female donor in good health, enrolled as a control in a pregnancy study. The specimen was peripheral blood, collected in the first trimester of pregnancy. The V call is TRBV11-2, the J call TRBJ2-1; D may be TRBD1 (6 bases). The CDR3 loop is CASSLAPRGGYNEQFF. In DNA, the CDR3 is TGTGCCAGCAGCTTAGCCCCTCGAGGGGGATACAATGAGCAGTTCTTC.